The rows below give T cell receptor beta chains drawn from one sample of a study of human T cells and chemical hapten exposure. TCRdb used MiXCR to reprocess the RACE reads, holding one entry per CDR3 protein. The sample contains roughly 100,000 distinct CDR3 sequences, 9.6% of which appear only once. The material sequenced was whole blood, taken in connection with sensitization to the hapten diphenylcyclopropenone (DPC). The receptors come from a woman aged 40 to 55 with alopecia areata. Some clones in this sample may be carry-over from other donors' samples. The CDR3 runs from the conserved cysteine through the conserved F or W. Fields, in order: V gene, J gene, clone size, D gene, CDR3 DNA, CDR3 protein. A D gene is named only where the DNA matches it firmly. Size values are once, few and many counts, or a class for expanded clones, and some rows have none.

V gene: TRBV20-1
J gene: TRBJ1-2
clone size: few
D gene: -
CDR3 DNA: TGCAGTGCCAAGGTCGAGGGCTACACCTTC
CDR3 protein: CSAKVEGYTF

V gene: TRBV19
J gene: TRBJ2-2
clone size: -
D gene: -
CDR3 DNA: TGTGCCAGTAGTATTCCAGGGGGGTCCGGGGAGCTGTTTTTT
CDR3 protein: CASSIPGGSGELFF

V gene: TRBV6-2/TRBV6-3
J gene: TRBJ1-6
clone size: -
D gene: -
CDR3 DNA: TGTGCCAGCAGTTCCGACAGGAGCCCCGGGGGCTCACCCCTCCACTTT
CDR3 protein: CASSSDRSPGGSPLHF

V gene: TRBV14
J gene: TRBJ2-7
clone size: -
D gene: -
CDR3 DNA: TGTGCCAGCAGTCTCGGGGGGACAGCCGCCTACGAGCAGTACTTC
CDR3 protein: CASSLGGTAAYEQYF

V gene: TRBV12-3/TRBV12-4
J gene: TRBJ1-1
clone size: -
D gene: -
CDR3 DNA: TGTGCCAGCACCCTCCAGGGAGCTGAAGCTTTCTTT
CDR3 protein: CASTLQGAEAFF

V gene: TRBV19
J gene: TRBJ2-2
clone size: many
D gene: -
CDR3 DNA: TGTGCCAGTAAGGCAGGCTCGGGGAACACCGGGGAGCTGTTTTTT
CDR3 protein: CASKAGSGNTGELFF

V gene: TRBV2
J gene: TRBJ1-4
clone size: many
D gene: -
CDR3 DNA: TGTGCCAGCAGTCCCGGGTTGAGTTCTGAAAAACTGTTTTTT
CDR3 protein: CASSPGLSSEKLFF

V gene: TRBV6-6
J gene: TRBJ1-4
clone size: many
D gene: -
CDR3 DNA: TGTGCCAGCAGTTACGCTGAAAAACTGTTTTTT
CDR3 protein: CASSYAEKLFF

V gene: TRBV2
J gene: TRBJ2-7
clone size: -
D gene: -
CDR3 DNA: TGTGCCAGCAGTGAAGCGCTTGGGACCCCCTACGAGCAGTACTTC
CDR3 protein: CASSEALGTPYEQYF

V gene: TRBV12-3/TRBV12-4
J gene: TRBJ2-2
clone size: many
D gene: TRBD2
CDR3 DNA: TGTGCCAGCAGTTTCGCGGGGGGGCTGTTTTTT
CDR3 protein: CASSFAGGLFF

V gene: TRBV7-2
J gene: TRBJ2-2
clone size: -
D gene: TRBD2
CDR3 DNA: TGTGCCAGCATCTACAGCGGGGGGGCGCCCGGGGAGCTGTTTTTT
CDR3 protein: CASIYSGGAPGELFF

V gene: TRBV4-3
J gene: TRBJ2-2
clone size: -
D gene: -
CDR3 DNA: TGCGCCAGCAGCCAAGCTGGTGGGGGGGGCGCGAACACCGGGGAGCTGTTTTTT
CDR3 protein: CASSQAGGGGANTGELFF

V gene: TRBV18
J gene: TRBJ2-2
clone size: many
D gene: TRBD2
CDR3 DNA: TGTGCCAGCTCACCCCCTAGCGGGGCCGGGACCGGGGAGCTGTTTTTT
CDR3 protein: CASSPPSGAGTGELFF

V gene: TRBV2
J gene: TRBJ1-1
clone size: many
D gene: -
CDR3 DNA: TGTGCCAGCAAGGGGGGGATGAACACTGAAGCTTTCTTT
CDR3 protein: CASKGGMNTEAFF

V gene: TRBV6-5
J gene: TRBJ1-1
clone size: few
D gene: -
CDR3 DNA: TGTGCCAGCAGTCCCCAAGGGGGGGCTGGTGAAGCTTTCTTT
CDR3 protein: CASSPQGGAGEAFF

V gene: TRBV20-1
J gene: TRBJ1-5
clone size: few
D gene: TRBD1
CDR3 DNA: TGCAGTGCTAGAGACGAAAGGACAGGGCATGATCAGCCCCAGCATTTT
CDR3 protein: CSARDERTGHDQPQHF

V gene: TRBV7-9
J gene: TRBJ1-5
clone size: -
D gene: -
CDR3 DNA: TGTGCCCTTCCGGGATCGCCCCAGCATTTT
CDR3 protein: CALPGSPQHF

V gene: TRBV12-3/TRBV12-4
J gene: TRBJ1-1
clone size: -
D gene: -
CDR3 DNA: TGTGCCAGCAGTTTTCTCGGGGGTGAAGCTTTCTTT
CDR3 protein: CASSFLGGEAFF

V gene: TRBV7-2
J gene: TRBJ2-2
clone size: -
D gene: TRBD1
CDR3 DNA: TGTGCCGGGACAGGGGGAAACACCGGGGAGCTGTTTTTT
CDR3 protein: CAGTGGNTGELFF

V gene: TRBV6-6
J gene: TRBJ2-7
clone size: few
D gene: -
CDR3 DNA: TGTGCCAGCAGTTACAGGACCGGTGCCTACGAGCAGTACTTC
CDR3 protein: CASSYRTGAYEQYF

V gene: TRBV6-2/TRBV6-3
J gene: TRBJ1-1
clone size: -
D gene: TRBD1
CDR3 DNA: TGTGCCAGCAGTTACGAAACCGGGACAGGGTACATGAACACTGAAGCTTTCTTT
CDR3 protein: CASSYETGTGYMNTEAFF

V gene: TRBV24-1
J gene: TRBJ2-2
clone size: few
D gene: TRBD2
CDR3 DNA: TGTGCCACCAGTGATGGGGCACTAGCGGAGAACACCGGGGAGCTGTTTTTT
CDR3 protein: CATSDGALAENTGELFF

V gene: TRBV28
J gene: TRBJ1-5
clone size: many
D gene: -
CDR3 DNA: TGTGCCAGCAGTCTTGACCCCACCTTGGGCAATCAGCCCCAGCATTTT
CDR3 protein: CASSLDPTLGNQPQHF

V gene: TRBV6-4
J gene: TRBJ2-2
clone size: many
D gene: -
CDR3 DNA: -
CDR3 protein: CASSDAPGSCFF

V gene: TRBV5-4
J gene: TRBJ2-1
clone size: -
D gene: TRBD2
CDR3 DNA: TGTGCCAGCAGCGAAGGACTAGCGGGGGCAAGCTCCTACAATGAGCAGTTCTTC
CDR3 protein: CASSEGLAGASSYNEQFF

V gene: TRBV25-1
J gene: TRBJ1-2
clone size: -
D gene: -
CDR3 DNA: TGTGCCAGCAGTGATGGGCTAAACTATGGCTACACCTTC
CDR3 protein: CASSDGLNYGYTF

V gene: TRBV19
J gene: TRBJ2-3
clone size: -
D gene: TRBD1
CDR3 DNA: TGTGCCAGTAGCCCGACAGGGGGCCTTGTGGGGCAGTATTTT
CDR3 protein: CASSPTGGLVGQYF

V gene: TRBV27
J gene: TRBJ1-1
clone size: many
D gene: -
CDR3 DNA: TGTGCCAGCAGCGTGGGCGGGGCGAGTTACGCTGAAGCTTTCTTT
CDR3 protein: CASSVGGASYAEAFF

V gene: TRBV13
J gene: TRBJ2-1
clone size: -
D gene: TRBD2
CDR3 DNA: TGTGCCAGCAGCTTCGGCGGGGGTACCTACAATGAGCAGTTCTTC
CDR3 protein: CASSFGGGTYNEQFF

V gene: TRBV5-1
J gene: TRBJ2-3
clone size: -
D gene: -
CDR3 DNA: TGCGCCAGCAGCTTGGGACAGAGCACAGATACGCAGTATTTT
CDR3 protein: CASSLGQSTDTQYF

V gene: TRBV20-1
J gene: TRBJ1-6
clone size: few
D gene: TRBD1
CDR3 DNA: TGCAGTGCTAGAGTGGGGGGACAGAGCTCCTATAATTCACCCCTCCACTTT
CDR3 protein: CSARVGGQSSYNSPLHF

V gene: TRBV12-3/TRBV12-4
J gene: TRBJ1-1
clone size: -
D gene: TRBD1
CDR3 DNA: TGTGCCAGCAGTTTACAGGGGGACACTGAAGCTTTCTTT
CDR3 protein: CASSLQGDTEAFF

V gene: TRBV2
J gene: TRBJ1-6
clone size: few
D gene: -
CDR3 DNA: TGTGCCAGCAGTGAATCTGGGGGCCTCCACTTT
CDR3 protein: CASSESGGLHF

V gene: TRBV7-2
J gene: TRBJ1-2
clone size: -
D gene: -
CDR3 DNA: TGTGCCAGCAGCTTAGAGGGGATCACCTATGGCTACACCTTC
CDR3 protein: CASSLEGITYGYTF

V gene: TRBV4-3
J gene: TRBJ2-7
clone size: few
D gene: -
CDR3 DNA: TGCGCCAGCAGCCAAGATCCCGCAGGTTCGGCCTACGAGCAGTACTTC
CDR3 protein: CASSQDPAGSAYEQYF

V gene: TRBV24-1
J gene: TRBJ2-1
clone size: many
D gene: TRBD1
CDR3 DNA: TGTGCCACCAATTCGGGACAGGGGTTCGATGAGCAGTTCTTC
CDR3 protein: CATNSGQGFDEQFF

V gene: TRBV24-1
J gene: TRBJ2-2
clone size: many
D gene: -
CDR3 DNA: TGTGCCACCAGTGCCCCGGGCGGGCCGCGGGAGCTGTTTTTT
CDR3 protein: CATSAPGGPRELFF

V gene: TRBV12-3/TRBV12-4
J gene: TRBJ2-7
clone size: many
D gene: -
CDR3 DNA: TGTGCCAGCAGTTTCAGCATCTACGAGCAGTACTTC
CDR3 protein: CASSFSIYEQYF

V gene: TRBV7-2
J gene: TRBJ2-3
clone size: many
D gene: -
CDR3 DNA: TGTGCCAGCAGCTTAGAAGGGCGGGGCCTAATCACAGATACGCAGTATTTT
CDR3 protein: CASSLEGRGLITDTQYF

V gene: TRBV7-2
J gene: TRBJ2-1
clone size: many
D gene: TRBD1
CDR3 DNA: TGTGCCAGCAGCTCCTGGACAGGGGGCGGTGGTAATGAGCAGTTCTTC
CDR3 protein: CASSSWTGGGGNEQFF

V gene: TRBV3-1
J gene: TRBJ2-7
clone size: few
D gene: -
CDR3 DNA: TGTGCCAGCAGCCAAGGTATGCCCTACGAGCAGTACTTC
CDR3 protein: CASSQGMPYEQYF

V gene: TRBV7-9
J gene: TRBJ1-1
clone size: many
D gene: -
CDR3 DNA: TGTGCCAGCACCCCCTACCCCGTGAACACTGAAGCTTTCTTT
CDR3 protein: CASTPYPVNTEAFF

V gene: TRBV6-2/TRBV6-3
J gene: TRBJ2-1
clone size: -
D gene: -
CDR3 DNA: TGTGCCAGCCTAGGCAGGTCGCGCCTTGAGCAGTTCTTC
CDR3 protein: CASLGRSRLEQFF

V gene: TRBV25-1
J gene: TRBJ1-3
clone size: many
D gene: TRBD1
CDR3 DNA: TGTGCCAGCAAGGGGGCAAACACCATATATTTT
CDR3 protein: CASKGANTIYF

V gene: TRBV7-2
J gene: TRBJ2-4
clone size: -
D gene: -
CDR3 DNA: TGTGCCAGCAGCCAGGCCCCTAATGAAGACATTCAGTACTTC
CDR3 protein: CASSQAPNEDIQYF

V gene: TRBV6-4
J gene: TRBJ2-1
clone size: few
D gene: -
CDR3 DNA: TGTGCCAGCAGTCCCCGGGGTAGCCCTAGCTCCTACAATGAGCAGTTCTTC
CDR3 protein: CASSPRGSPSSYNEQFF

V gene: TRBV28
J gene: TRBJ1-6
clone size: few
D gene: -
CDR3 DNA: TGTGCCAGCAGTACTGACAGTGGCAATTCACCCCTCCACTTT
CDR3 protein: CASSTDSGNSPLHF

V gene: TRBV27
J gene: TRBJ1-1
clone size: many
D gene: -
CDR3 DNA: TGTGCCAGCAGTTGGAGGGGAGCTGAAGCTTTCTTT
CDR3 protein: CASSWRGAEAFF

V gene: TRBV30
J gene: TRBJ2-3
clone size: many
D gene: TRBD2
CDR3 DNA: TGTGCCTGGAGTGAAGCGGGGGGCACAGATACGCAGTATTTT
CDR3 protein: CAWSEAGGTDTQYF

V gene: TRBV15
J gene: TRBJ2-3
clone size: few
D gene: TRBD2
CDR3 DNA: TGTGCCACCAGCAGCGGAGGCTCCTTCTCAGGAGAGCGGGGGTCTAGCACAGATACGCAGTATTTT
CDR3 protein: CATSSGGSFSGERGSSTDTQYF

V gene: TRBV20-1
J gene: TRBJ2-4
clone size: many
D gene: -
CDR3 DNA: TGCAGTGCTAGTGGCCAGATTAGAAACATTCAGTACTTC
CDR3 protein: CSASGQIRNIQYF

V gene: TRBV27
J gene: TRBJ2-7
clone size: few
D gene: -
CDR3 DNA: TGTGCCAGCAGTTCGGGGAACGGATACGAGCAGTACTTC
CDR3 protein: CASSSGNGYEQYF